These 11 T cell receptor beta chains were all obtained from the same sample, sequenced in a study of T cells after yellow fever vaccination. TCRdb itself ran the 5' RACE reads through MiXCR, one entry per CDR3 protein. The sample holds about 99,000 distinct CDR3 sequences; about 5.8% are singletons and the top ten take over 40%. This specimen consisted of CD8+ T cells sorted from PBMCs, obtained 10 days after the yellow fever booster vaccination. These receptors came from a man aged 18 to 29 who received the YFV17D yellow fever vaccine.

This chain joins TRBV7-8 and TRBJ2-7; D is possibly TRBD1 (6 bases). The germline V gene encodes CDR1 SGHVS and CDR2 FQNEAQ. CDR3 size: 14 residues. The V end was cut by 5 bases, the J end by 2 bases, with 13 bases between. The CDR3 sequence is CASSPLQGPYEQYF. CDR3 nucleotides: TGTGCCAGCAGCCCTTTACAGGGACCCTACGAGCAGTACTTC.

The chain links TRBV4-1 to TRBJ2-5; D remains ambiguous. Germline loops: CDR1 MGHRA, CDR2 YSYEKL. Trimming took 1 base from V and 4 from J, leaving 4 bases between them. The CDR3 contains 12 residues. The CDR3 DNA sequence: TGCGCCAGCAGCCAAGGTTCAGAGACCCAGTACTTC. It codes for CASSQGSETQYF.

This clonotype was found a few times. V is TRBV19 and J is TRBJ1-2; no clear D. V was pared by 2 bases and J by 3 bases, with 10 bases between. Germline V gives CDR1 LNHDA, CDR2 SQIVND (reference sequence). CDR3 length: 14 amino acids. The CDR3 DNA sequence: TGTGCCAGTAGTATAATCCAGGCTGACTATGGCTACACCTTC. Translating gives CASSIIQADYGYTF.

CDR3 amino acids: CASSQNRGSSYNEQFF. In nucleotides, the CDR3 is TGTGCCAGCAGCCAGAACAGGGGTAGCTCCTACAATGAGCAGTTCTTC. The chain joins TRBV4-2 to TRBJ2-1; 7 bases line up with TRBD1. The CDR3 runs 16 residues. Losses at the gene ends were 3 bases for V and 0 bases for J; bases not matched to a gene: 5. The V gene's germline CDR1 is LGHNA and CDR2 YNFKEQ.

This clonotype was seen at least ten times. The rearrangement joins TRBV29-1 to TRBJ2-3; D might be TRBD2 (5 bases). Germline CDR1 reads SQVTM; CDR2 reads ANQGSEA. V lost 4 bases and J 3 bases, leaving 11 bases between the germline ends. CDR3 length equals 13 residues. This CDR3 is CSVGDRGTDTQYF. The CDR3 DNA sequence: TGCAGCGTTGGAGATCGGGGAACAGATACGCAGTATTTT.

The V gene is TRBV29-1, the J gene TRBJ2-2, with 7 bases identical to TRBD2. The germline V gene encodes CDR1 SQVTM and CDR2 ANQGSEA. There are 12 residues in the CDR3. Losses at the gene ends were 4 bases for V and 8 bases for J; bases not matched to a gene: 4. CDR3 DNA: TGCAGCGTTGGGCCGCGGGGGGGGGAGCTGTTTTTT. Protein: CSVGPRGGELFF.

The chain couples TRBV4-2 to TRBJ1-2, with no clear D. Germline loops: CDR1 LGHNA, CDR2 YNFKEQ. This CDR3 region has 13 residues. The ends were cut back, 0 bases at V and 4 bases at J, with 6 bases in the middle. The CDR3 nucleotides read TGTGCCAGCAGCCAAGAAGGTGCCTATGGCTACACCTTC. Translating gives CASSQEGAYGYTF.

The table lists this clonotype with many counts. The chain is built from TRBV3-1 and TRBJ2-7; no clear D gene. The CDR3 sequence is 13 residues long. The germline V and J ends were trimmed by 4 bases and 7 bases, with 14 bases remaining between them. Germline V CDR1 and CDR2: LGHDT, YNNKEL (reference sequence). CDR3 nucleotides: TGTGCCAGCAGCCCAAGTCCCTTTGGTGAGCAGTACGTC. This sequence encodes CASSPSPFGEQYV.

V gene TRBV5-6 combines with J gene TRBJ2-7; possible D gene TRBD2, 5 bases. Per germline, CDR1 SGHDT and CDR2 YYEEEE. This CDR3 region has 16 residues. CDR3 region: CASSLDEGLQGYEEYV. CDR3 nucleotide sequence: TGTGCCAGCAGCTTGGACGAGGGCTTACAAGGCTACGAGGAGTACGTC.

CDR3 nucleotides: TGCGCCAGCAGCCACGCGGATGGGGGTAATTCACCCCTCCACTTT. This encodes CASSHADGGNSPLHF. The rearrangement links TRBV5-1 to TRBJ1-6; weak D call: TRBD1 (5 bases). The germline gives CDR1 SGHRS, CDR2 YFSETQ. V dropped 4 bases and J dropped 6 bases, with 14 bases sitting between them. The CDR3 sequence is 15 residues long.

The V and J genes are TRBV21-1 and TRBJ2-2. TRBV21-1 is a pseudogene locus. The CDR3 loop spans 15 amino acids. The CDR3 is CASRNRRGNTGELFF. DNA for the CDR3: TGTGCCAGCAGAAATCGCAGAGGAAACACCGGGGAGCTGTTTTTT.